The source of this T cell receptor (beta chain) is a study of monozygotic twins with inflammatory bowel disease. The germline CDR1 and CDR2 sequences are MNHEY and SMNVEV (reference sequence). This CDR3 region has 13 residues. TCRdb re-analyzed the 5' RACE reads; it lists each CDR3 protein once, without DNA. This sample's table has some 200,000 distinct CDR3 sequences. Sequencing was done on a sample of blood. The J gene is TRBJ1-2, the V gene TRBV27; TCRdb's D call, TRBD1, is unchecked because there is no DNA. The receptor was isolated from a human donor with ulcerative colitis or Crohn's disease, or a healthy co-twin of an affected twin (not recorded which). The CDR3 sequence: CASSPTGGSGYTF.